Following are 25 T cell receptor beta chains from one sample sequenced in a study of blood T cell repertoires in COVID-19. Generated by immunoSEQ multiplex PCR, the TCRdb table keeps only in-frame clones and is missing some. The data hold 100,000 to 150,000 clones, with 65% to 90% observed a single time. The sequencing input was peripheral blood. The origin of the receptors is a man aged 80 or over with active or convalescent COVID-19.

The CDR3 is CASSPAQRGTPIRQETQYF. In DNA form, the CDR3 reads TGTGCCAGCAGCCCCGCTCAGCGGGGGACCCCCATCCGCCAAGAGACCCAGTACTTC. The chain uses TRBV3-1 (or the pseudogene TRBV3-2) and TRBJ2-5; 8 bases align to TRBD2. With V trimmed by 4 bases and J by 1 base, 17 bases remained unmatched. CDR1 is LGHDT, CDR2 YNNKEL, per germline (reference sequence). This CDR3 is 19 amino acids long.

CDR3 coding DNA: TGTGCCAGCTCACCGTCAGGGGAGTACTCCTACGAGCAGTACTTC. Translation gives CASSPSGEYSYEQYF. The chain uses TRBV18 and TRBJ2-7, with D perhaps matching TRBD1 (6 bases). There are 15 residues in the CDR3. Germline V lookup: CDR1 KGHSH, CDR2 LQKENI. V dropped 3 bases and J dropped 0 bases, with 12 bases sitting between them.

V gene TRBV25-1 combines with J gene TRBJ2-3; 8 bases agree with TRBD1. J lost 0 bases, V lost 5 bases, and 13 bases had no gene match. This CDR3 is built from 18 residues. Per the germline V gene, CDR1 is MGHDK and CDR2 is SYGVNS. CDR3: CASSRQGRKDSSTDTQYF. The CDR3 DNA is TGTGCCAGCAGTAGACAGGGGCGCAAAGATTCTAGCACAGATACGCAGTATTTT.

The V call is TRBV5-1, the J call TRBJ2-7, with D possibly TRBD2 on 6 matching bases. The V gene lost 0 bases and the J gene lost 6 bases, with 13 bases spanning the gap. This CDR3 contains 14 residues. In germline, CDR1 is SGHRS, CDR2 YFSETQ. In nucleotides, the CDR3 is TGCGCCAGCAGCTTGGCCGCGGGAACGGGCGAGCAGTACTTC. The encoded protein is CASSLAAGTGEQYF.

The chain uses TRBV7-2 and TRBJ1-2; 9 bases are shared with TRBD1. V shed 4 bases, J shed 1 base, and the junction held 4 bases outside the gene matches. Germline V lookup: CDR1 SGHTA, CDR2 FQGNSA. The CDR3 sequence is 15 residues long. DNA for the CDR3: TGTGCCAGCAGCTACCGACAGGGGGTTAACTATGGCTACACCTTC. Encoded protein: CASSYRQGVNYGYTF.

This chain uses TRBV5-1 with TRBJ1-2, with TRBD1 as a possible D gene (5 bases). Between the trimmed V and J ends, which lost 4 bases and 4 bases, there was a span of 14 bases. The CDR3 length is 14 residues. CDR1 and CDR2 (germline): SGHRS, YFSETQ. The CDR3 region is CASSREDSSYGYTF. Here the CDR3 DNA reads TGCGCCAGCAGCCGAGAAGACAGCTCCTATGGCTACACCTTC.

J is TRBJ1-1 and V is TRBV29-1; D remains unclear. The CDR3 runs to 13 residues. V was shortened by 3 bases and J by 6 bases, with 14 bases between the two germline ends. Germline-derived CDR1 and CDR2 are SQVTM and ANQGSEA. This chain's CDR3 is CSVDRRVDSEAFF. The CDR3 DNA reads TGCAGCGTTGACAGGCGGGTTGACTCTGAAGCTTTCTTT. Using reference TRBV29-1 and TRBJ1-1 for the parts outside the CDR3, the full variable domain is SAVISQKPSRDICQRGTSLTIQCQVDSQVTMMFWYRQQPGQSLTLIATANQGSEATYESGFVIDKFPISRPNLTFSTLTVSNMSPEDSSIYLCSVDRRVDSEAFFGQGTRLTVV.

The V call is TRBV7-9, the J call TRBJ2-7; perhaps TRBD1 as D (6 bases). Germline loops: CDR1 SEHNR, CDR2 FQNEAQ (reference sequence). CDR3 length equals 12 residues. With 3 bases removed from V and 7 bases from J, the gap between germline ends came to 10 bases. The DNA of the CDR3 is TGTGCCAGCAGCTTTGTCAGGGGAGAGCAGTACTTC. Translated, it gives CASSFVRGEQYF.

A single count supports this clone. The genes are TRBV10-3 and TRBJ2-2; a weak D match, TRBD2 (6 bases). Per germline, CDR1 ENHRY and CDR2 SYGVKD. This CDR3 contains 15 residues. The germline V and J ends were trimmed by 7 bases and 0 bases, with 12 bases remaining between them. The DNA for the CDR3 is TGTGCCATCATGGGAGGTAACGCGAACACCGGGGAGCTGTTTTTT. It translates to CAIMGGNANTGELFF.

The chain uses TRBV28 and TRBJ1-2; maybe TRBD1 (5 bases). In germline, CDR1 is MDHEN, CDR2 SYDVKM. This CDR3 spans 16 amino acids. V gave up 5 bases and J gave up 4 bases, with 20 bases separating them. The CDR3 DNA follows: TGTGCCAGCAGTCCCACCGAAGGGGTGATATTCTATGGCTACACCTTC. Its protein product is CASSPTEGVIFYGYTF.

The V and J genes are TRBV7-2 and TRBJ2-1; TRBD2 agrees at 12 bases. Germline V lookup: CDR1 SGHTA, CDR2 FQGNSA. With V trimmed by 4 bases and J by 7 bases, 11 bases remained unmatched. The length of the CDR3 is 17 residues. CDR3 in amino acids: CASSSDLAGGRRNEQFF. The CDR3 DNA is TGTGCCAGCAGCTCGGATCTAGCGGGGGGGCGGCGAAATGAGCAGTTCTTC.

This sequence joins TRBV6-5 and TRBJ1-2, with a possible D match to TRBD1 (5 bases). Trimming cost V 6 bases and J 4 bases, with 12 bases left between them. Germline V gives CDR1 MNHEY, CDR2 SVGAGI. The CDR3 contains 13 residues. CDR3 loop: CASRGPGFYGYTF. The CDR3 coding sequence is TGTGCCAGCAGGGGCCCAGGGTTCTATGGCTACACCTTC.

The chain carries TRBV9 and TRBJ2-7; tentative D call: TRBD2 (5 bases). This CDR3 contains 15 residues. V dropped 0 bases and J dropped 0 bases, with 10 bases sitting between them. The V gene's germline CDR1 is SGDLS and CDR2 YYNGEE. CDR3 sequence: CASSVGSGISYEQYF. The CDR3 DNA follows: TGTGCCAGCAGCGTAGGGTCGGGAATCTCCTACGAGCAGTACTTC.

V gene TRBV7-8 combines with J gene TRBJ2-5, with 8 bases aligning to TRBD1. J gave up 5 bases and V 5 bases, and 4 bases lay outside the gene matches. This CDR3 has 13 residues. In germline, CDR1 is SGHVS, CDR2 FQNEAQ. In nucleotides, the CDR3 is TGTGCCAGCAGCCGACAGGGGCAGGAGACCCAGTACTTC. Translating gives CASSRQGQETQYF.

The rearrangement joins TRBV27 to TRBJ1-2; D is uncertain. CDR3 length: 16 residues. V was shortened by 0 bases and J by 5 bases, with 16 bases between the two germline ends. The germline V gene encodes CDR1 MNHEY and CDR2 SMNVEV (reference sequence). CDR3 sequence: CASSLSPDFTAYGYTF. Written as DNA, the CDR3 is TGTGCCAGCAGTTTATCGCCAGACTTTACCGCTTATGGCTACACCTTC.

The J gene is TRBJ2-7, the V gene TRBV30; the D gene is possibly TRBD1 (6 bases). The CDR3 has 13 residues. V was cut by 3 bases and J by 2 bases, with 11 bases left in between. In germline, CDR1 is GTSNPN, CDR2 SVGIG (reference sequence). This chain's CDR3 is CAWRLQGTYEQYF. In nucleotides, the CDR3 is TGTGCCTGGAGGCTACAGGGAACCTACGAGCAGTACTTC.

The CDR3 bases are TGCGCCAGCGGCAGCGGGGGGGCAGATACGCAGTATTTT. Protein: CASGSGGADTQYF. The chain uses TRBV5-1 and TRBJ2-3, with 10 bases aligning to TRBD2. V was clipped by 7 bases and J by 4 bases; unmatched bases: 3. The CDR3 has 13 residues. Per the germline V gene, CDR1 is SGHRS and CDR2 is YFSETQ.

The chain carries TRBV10-3 and TRBJ2-6, with D tentatively TRBD2 (6 bases). The CDR3 loop spans 16 amino acids. Germline-derived CDR1 and CDR2 are ENHRY and SYGVKD. Between the trimmed V and J ends, which lost 6 bases and 3 bases, there was a span of 15 bases. The CDR3 protein is CAISSQAGYGANVLTF. In DNA, the CDR3 is TGTGCCATCAGCTCCCAGGCGGGGTATGGGGCCAACGTCCTGACTTTC.

This clone was seen just once. The chain combines TRBV5-6 with TRBJ2-7; TRBD1 agrees at 9 bases. J lost 0 bases, V lost 1 base, and 5 bases had no gene match. The CDR3 runs 16 residues. The germline V gene encodes CDR1 SGHDT and CDR2 YYEEEE. The CDR3 region has the DNA TGTGCCAGCAGCTTGCGGGACAGGGCAACCTCCTACGAGCAGTACTTC. Residues: CASSLRDRATSYEQYF.

This clone was observed a single time. The gene calls are TRBV27 and TRBJ2-7; D uncertain. V lost 4 bases to trimming and J lost 1 base, with 14 bases between them. The CDR3 is 15 residues long. Germline V gives CDR1 MNHEY, CDR2 SMNVEV (reference sequence). The DNA of the CDR3 is TGTGCCAGCAGTTCCACTACGAATTTTTCCTACGAGCAGTACTTC. As protein: CASSSTTNFSYEQYF.

The CDR3 sequence is CASSLSGGGYEQYF. DNA of the CDR3: TGTGCCAGCAGTTTATCGGGGGGGGGATACGAGCAGTACTTC. This chain connects TRBV27 to TRBJ2-7; 7 bases line up with TRBD2. The CDR3 loop spans 14 amino acids. The V segment lost 0 bases and the J segment 4 bases; nucleotides outside the gene matches: 3. The V gene's germline CDR1 is MNHEY and CDR2 SMNVEV (reference sequence).

The CDR3 here is CASSPRIMEEGTGELFF. The CDR3 DNA is TGTGCCAGCTCACCTAGGATTATGGAGGAGGGCACCGGGGAGCTGTTTTTT. The chain employs TRBV18 and TRBJ2-2; D is possibly TRBD2 (6 bases). In germline, CDR1 is KGHSH, CDR2 LQKENI. This CDR3 has 17 amino acids. V was cut by 3 bases and J by 4 bases, with 18 bases left in between.

The chain is built from TRBV6-2 or TRBV6-3 and TRBJ1-5, with no clear D. The CDR3 totals 13 residues. The germline V and J ends were trimmed by 4 bases and 2 bases, with 6 bases remaining between them. From germline, CDR1 is MNHEY and CDR2 SVGEGT. CDR3 amino acids: CASSFSGNQPQHF. The CDR3 DNA is TGTGCCAGCAGTTTCAGTGGCAATCAGCCCCAGCATTTT.

The chain combines TRBV7-9 with TRBJ1-4, with 7 bases fitting TRBD1. V shed 1 base and J 4 bases; nucleotides not matched to a gene: 3. Per germline, CDR1 SEHNR and CDR2 FQNEAQ (reference sequence). This CDR3 has 15 residues. The CDR3 DNA reads as TGTGCCAGCAGCTTAGGTGGGACAGTTAATGAAAAACTGTTTTTT. Amino acid sequence: CASSLGGTVNEKLFF.

V and J are TRBV12-3 or TRBV12-4 and TRBJ1-1; D is undetermined. V lost 7 bases and J lost 0, with 3 bases in between. There are 11 residues in the CDR3. CDR3 residues: CASIVNTEAFF. CDR3 nucleotides: TGTGCCAGCATCGTGAACACTGAAGCTTTCTTT.